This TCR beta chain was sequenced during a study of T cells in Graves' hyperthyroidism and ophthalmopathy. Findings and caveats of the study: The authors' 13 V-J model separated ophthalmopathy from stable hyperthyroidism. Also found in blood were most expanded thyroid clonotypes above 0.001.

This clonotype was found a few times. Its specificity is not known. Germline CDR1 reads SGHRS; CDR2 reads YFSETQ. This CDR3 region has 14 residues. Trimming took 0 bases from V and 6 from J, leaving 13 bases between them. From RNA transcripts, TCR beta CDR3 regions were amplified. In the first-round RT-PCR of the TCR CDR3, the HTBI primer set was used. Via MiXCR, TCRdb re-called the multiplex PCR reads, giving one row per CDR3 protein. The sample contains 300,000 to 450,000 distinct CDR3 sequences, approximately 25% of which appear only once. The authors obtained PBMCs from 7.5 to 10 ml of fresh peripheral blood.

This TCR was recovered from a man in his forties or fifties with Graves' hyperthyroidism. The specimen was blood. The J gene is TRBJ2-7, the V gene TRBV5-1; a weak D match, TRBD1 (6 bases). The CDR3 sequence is CASSLEQGIGEQYF. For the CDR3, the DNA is TGCGCCAGCAGCTTGGAACAGGGTATAGGCGAGCAGTACTTC.